This T cell receptor (beta chain) was retrieved from a study of memory CD4+ T cells and cytomegalovirus serostatus. General observations from the study: CD4+ memory repertoires contained about two fifths of the roughly 160 reported CMV TCRbeta sequences.

TCRdb's table, derived via immunoSEQ multiplex PCR, lists solely in-frame clones and lacks some. The sample carries 60,000 to 70,000 clones, about 76% recorded once. Single viable CD3+CD4+CD8-CD45RO+ cells were sorted as the memory CD4+ T cells. Serostatus was set by detecting CMV pp150, pp28, p38, p52 IgG. The germline V and J ends were trimmed by 5 bases and 0 bases, with 4 bases remaining between them. This CDR3 region has 12 residues. Germline assignment: CDR1 LNHDA and CDR2 SQIVND (reference sequence). This clone has a single count. The target antigen is unknown. This TCR was sampled from an adult in good health and CMV-seropositive. This chain links TRBV19 with TRBJ1-1; D not certain. The sequenced sample was memory CD4+ T cells from blood. The CDR3 DNA reads as TGTGCCAGTAGTGCCATGAACACTGAAGCTTTCTTT. It translates to CASSAMNTEAFF.